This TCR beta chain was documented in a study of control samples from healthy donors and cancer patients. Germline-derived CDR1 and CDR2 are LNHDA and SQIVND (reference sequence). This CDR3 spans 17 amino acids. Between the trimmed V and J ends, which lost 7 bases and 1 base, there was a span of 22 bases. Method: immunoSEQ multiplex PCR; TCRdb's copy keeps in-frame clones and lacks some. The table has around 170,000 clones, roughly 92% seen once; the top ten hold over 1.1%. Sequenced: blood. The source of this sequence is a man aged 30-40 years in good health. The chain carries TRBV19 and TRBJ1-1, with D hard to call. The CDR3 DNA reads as TGTGCCAGTACTCCGGACCGGAGGCCGACGAGGAACACTGAAGCTTTCTTT. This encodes CASTPDRRPTRNTEAFF.